The clone carrying this T cell receptor beta chain was recorded a few times. Its antigen is not identified. The data stem from a study of T-cell memory formation after mild COVID-19. Study results and limitations: Some clones that responded turned up in pre-infection memory, which suggests that cross-reactive memory joined in.

The V gene's germline CDR1 is MNHNY and CDR2 SVGAGI (reference sequence). V lost 2 bases, J lost 7 bases, and 12 bases stayed unmatched. CDR3 size: 16 residues. TCRdb re-analysed the 5' RACE reads in MiXCR, keeping a single row per CDR3 protein. In the table there are a few hundred thousand distinct CDR3 sequences, approximately 16% of which are singletons. Sample: PBMCs or a T cell subset sorted from them (not recorded which). The TCR was taken from a man between 18 and 35 years old who had mild COVID-19 (a few samples of this study predate the infection). Cell type and time point are not known. The rearrangement links TRBV6-6 to TRBJ2-7; 9 positions agree with TRBD1. The CDR3 spells CASSYRLGTGSWEQYF. DNA of the CDR3: TGTGCCAGCAGTTACAGACTTGGGACAGGGAGTTGGGAGCAGTACTTC.